This T cell receptor beta chain emerged from a study of T-cell reconstitution after alpha-beta-depleted transplantation in children. This clonotype was found a few times. The CDR3 extends over 15 amino acids. Germline loops: CDR1 KGHDR, CDR2 SFDVKD. With V trimmed by 4 bases and J by 4 bases, 4 bases remained unmatched. It was with unique molecular identifiers that the TCRbeta library was prepared. TCRdb reanalysed the PCR reads using MiXCR and keeps one entry per CDR3 protein. The sample holds roughly 170,000 distinct CDR3 sequences, approximately 6.8% seen once. This rearrangement joins TRBV24-1 to TRBJ2-1, with 9 bases that match TRBD1. Sequenced here: PBMCs from the stem cell graft donor, sampled from the stem cell graft. This sequence originates from a human donor who donated a stem cell graft to a child with Wiskott-Aldrich syndrome. The CDR3: CATSEVGTGYNEQFF. The CDR3 DNA sequence: TGTGCCACCAGTGAGGTCGGGACAGGGTACAATGAGCAGTTCTTC.